This T cell receptor beta chain was found in a study of cytomegalovirus exposure and HLA in healthy donors. Findings and limits, study-wide: A reported reduction in N-insertions relative to the roughly 700-donor mean was seen in an Asian-associated ancestry cluster in a later analysis.

Trimming at V came to 3 bases and at J to 11 bases, leaving 10 bases not matched to a gene. Germline V gene lookup returns CDR1 SGDLS and CDR2 YYNGEE. This CDR3 contains 13 residues. The PCR employed 60 Vbeta primers together with 13 Jbeta primers. Source study methods: In a later analysis, of tens of millions of unique beta chains, around 9.9 million appeared in at least two donors. Some clones are missing from TCRdb's copy, which holds only in-frame ones; the method was immunoSEQ multiplex PCR. V and J calls and clone size come straight from that table; D and trimming were deduced from the DNA. The table includes about 64,000 clones, 85% detected once. With respect to this clone: The antigen is not known.

The receptor was isolated from a female donor in good health and CMV-seronegative. This chain joins TRBV9 and TRBJ2-5; 7 nucleotides line up with TRBD1. Sequenced material: PBMCs. As DNA, the CDR3 is TGTGCCAGCAGCGGTGACAGGGCTCCAGGGCAGTACTTC. Its translation: CASSGDRAPGQYF.